These 5 T cell receptor beta chains were all obtained from the same sample, sequenced in a study of blood T cell repertoires in COVID-19. The data were produced by immunoSEQ multiplex PCR, yet TCRdb's version contains in-frame clones alone and is incomplete. The sample includes more than 45,000 clones, 86% of them seen just once. Sequencing input: peripheral blood. These receptors were taken from a man of 80 years or more with acute or convalescent COVID-19.

Of note for this clone: One end of the junction fails to match germline, which may point to a read error. J is TRBJ1-2 and V is TRBV6-2 or TRBV6-3, with a possible D match to TRBD1 (5 bases). CDR1 MNHEY and CDR2 SVGEGT come from the germline V gene. CDR3 length equals 14 residues. CDR3 sequence (DNA): TGTGCCAGCACTTACTTCCCAGGGAAACATGGCTACACCTTC. Residues: CASTYFPGKHGYTF.

The V gene is TRBV7-9, the J gene TRBJ2-5, with D perhaps matching TRBD2 (5 bases). The CDR3 length is 16 residues. CDR1 and CDR2 from the germline V gene are SEHNR and FQNEAQ (reference sequence). V lost 0 bases to trimming and J lost 4 bases, with 15 bases between them. The CDR3 sequence is CASSLAMLRDRETQYF. CDR3 DNA sequence: TGTGCCAGCAGCTTAGCGATGTTGAGGGATCGAGAGACCCAGTACTTC.

The rearrangement links TRBV7-9 to TRBJ1-4; no firm D call. The CDR3 has 15 amino acids. The V and J ends lost 5 bases and 3 bases respectively, with 13 bases between them. Germline assignment: CDR1 SEHNR and CDR2 FQNEAQ (reference sequence). In DNA form, the CDR3 reads TGTGCCAGCAGCCCAGCGGCGATTGCTAATGAAAAACTGTTTTTT. Translated: CASSPAAIANEKLFF.

This clone was picked up a small number of times. The V gene is TRBV7-6, the J gene TRBJ1-2; weak D call: TRBD1 (5 bases). V gave up 5 bases and J gave up 8 bases, with 15 bases separating them. The CDR3 extends over 13 amino acids. In germline, CDR1 is SGHVS, CDR2 FNYEAQ. The CDR3 DNA sequence: TGTGCCAGCAGCCTTACCCCACAGGAAGGCTACACCTTC. It yields the protein CASSLTPQEGYTF.

This clone was counted a single time. The chain employs TRBV4-3 and TRBJ2-1; D might be TRBD2 (6 bases). The germline V gene encodes CDR1 LGHNA and CDR2 YSLEER. The CDR3 contains 16 residues. With 0 bases removed from V and 5 bases from J, the gap between germline ends came to 14 bases. This CDR3 is CASSQERPGGNNEQFF. The CDR3 DNA sequence: TGCGCCAGCAGCCAAGAGAGGCCCGGGGGAAACAATGAGCAGTTCTTC.